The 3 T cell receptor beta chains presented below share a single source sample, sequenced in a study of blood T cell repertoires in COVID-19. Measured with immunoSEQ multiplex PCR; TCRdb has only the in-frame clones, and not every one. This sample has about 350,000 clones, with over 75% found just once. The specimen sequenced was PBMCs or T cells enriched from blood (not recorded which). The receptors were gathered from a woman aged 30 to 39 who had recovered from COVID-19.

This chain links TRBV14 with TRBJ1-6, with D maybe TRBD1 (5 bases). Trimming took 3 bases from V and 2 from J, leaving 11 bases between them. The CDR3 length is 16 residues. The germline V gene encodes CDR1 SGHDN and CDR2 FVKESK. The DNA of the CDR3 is TGTGCCAGCAGCCATCGGGGGGGACCCTATAATTCACCCCTCCACTTT. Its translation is CASSHRGGPYNSPLHF.

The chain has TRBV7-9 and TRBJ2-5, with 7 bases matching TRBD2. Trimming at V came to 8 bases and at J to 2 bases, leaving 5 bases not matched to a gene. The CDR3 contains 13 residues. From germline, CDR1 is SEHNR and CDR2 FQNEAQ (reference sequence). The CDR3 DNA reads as TGTGCCAGCGAGGGCGGGGGACAAGAGACCCAGTACTTC. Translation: CASEGGGQETQYF.

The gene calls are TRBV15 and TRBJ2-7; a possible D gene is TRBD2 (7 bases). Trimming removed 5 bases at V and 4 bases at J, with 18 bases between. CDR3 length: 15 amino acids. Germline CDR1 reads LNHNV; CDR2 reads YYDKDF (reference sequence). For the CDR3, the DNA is TGTGCCACCAGCCCCCCGGGGGGCCCAACTTACGAGCAGTACTTC. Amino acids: CATSPPGGPTYEQYF.